These T cell receptor beta chains were read from a single sample in a study of shared clonotypes between healthy human individuals. Repertoires were generated with immunoSEQ multiplex PCR, while TCRdb's copy carries only in-frame clones and drops some. The data show about 530,000 clones, with roughly 79% seen just once and under 15% held by the top ten. Material for sequencing was PBMCs. Every receptor here comes from a woman aged 35 to 49 in good health. Some clones in this sample may be carry-over from other donors' samples. Both conserved end residues are part of each CDR3.

J	V	CDR3
TRBJ1-1	TRBV7-9	CASSFALDTEAFF
TRBJ2-1	TRBV7-2	CASTQRGRVSYNEQFF
TRBJ1-1	TRBV30	CAWGPWGGTEAFF
TRBJ1-2	TRBV28	CASRSQGEEGYTF
TRBJ1-3	TRBV4-3	CASSQDAVSGNTIYF
TRBJ2-5	TRBV19	CASSTHQETQYF
TRBJ1-1	TRBV10-3	CAVRGPSNTEAFF
TRBJ1-5	TRBV28	CASSLWGGNQPQHF
TRBJ2-7	TRBV19	CASRSAGEQYF
TRBJ1-2	TRBV6-1	CASREIRYGYTF
TRBJ1-2	TRBV28	CASSFRRGVNYGYTF
TRBJ1-2	TRBV7-2	CASSSTRQRGYTF
TRBJ1-1	TRBV27	CASSLRPGRRNTEAFF
TRBJ1-4	TRBV11-2	CASSPRQGREKLFF
TRBJ1-2	TRBV15	CATSRDVRNGGYTF
TRBJ2-3	TRBV7-3	CASSSTGTYTDTQYF
TRBJ2-1	TRBV5-4	CASSLYSLGNNEQFF
TRBJ1-6	TRBV5-1	CASSLGTGNSPLHF
TRBJ1-5	TRBV10-3	CAISESHLDNQPQHF
TRBJ2-5	TRBV7-2	CASSFPTRHAGTQYF
TRBJ2-1	TRBV6-5	CASSPGTAGNNEQFF
TRBJ1-2	TRBV6-4	CASRVNEDTYGYTF
TRBJ1-5	TRBV7-6	CASSTTPRGPAAQPQHF
TRBJ2-7	TRBV4-3	CASSQDRGRKAQFYEQYF
TRBJ2-7	TRBV2	CASRYSYEQYF
TRBJ2-3	TRBV7-2	CASSSSGTGLTDTQYF
TRBJ1-5	TRBV7-2	CASSINSNQPQHF
TRBJ1-2	TRBV18	CASSPLQGADYGYTF
TRBJ2-1	TRBV7-3	CASSPAATPSYNEQFF
TRBJ2-2	TRBV21-1	CASSKQGNSPNTGELFF
TRBJ2-1	TRBV7-2	CASRPRAGGISYNEQFF
TRBJ1-1	TRBV11-2	CASSLGILNTEAFF
TRBJ1-1	TRBV28	CASNPRPQGATEAFF
TRBJ2-7	TRBV5-6	CASSSLRDFSYEQYF
TRBJ2-7	TRBV6-1	CASRIVDGSYEQYF
TRBJ1-3	TRBV9	CASSVGGPGNTIYF
TRBJ2-3	TRBV9	CASSARGVGSTDTQYF
TRBJ2-1	TRBV2	CAGLDTRGEQFF
TRBJ2-1	TRBV4-1	CASSQRVGGGFVNEQFF
TRBJ2-1	TRBV18	CASSPSRSSGSGYNEQFF
TRBJ2-3	TRBV6-1	CASRPPGRITDTQYF